What follows are 20 T cell receptor beta chains derived from one specimen sequenced in a study of T-cell memory formation after mild COVID-19. Each CDR3 protein gets one entry after TCRdb re-called the 5' RACE reads with MiXCR. The table lists 400,000 to 500,000 distinct CDR3 sequences, 20% of them singletons. The sample consisted of PBMCs or a T cell subset sorted from them (not recorded which). The receptors stem from an adult woman who had mild COVID-19 (a few samples of this study predate the infection). Cell type and time point are not known.

This clonotype has more than one count but fewer than ten. The chain carries TRBV25-1 and TRBJ2-1; D gene uncertain. The V and J ends lost 7 bases and 2 bases respectively, with 21 bases between them. Germline loops: CDR1 MGHDK, CDR2 SYGVNS. The CDR3 length is 17 residues. The DNA of the CDR3 is TGTGCCAGCACCCCAGGATGGAAGAGCGTCCCCTACAATGAGCAGTTCTTC. This codes for CASTPGWKSVPYNEQFF.

To note about this clonotype: It is likely a read error, because the conserved phenylalanine at the end of the CDR3 is missing. It is unclear where the CDR3 begins or ends on the DNA, so no DNA is shown, and the CDR3 is as TCRdb lists it. This chain links TRBV6-1 with TRBJ1-4; the table's D call TRBD1 went unverified against the DNA. A total of 21 residues make up the CDR3, ends included. Germline lookup yields CDR1 MNHNS and CDR2 SASEGT. CDR3 residues: CASRKDRGFRVKILLRNRRGP.

The CDR3 is CATSRDRYNTEAFF. CDR3 bases: TGTGCCACCAGCAGAGACAGGTATAACACTGAAGCTTTCTTT. This rearrangement joins TRBV15 to TRBJ1-1; D ambiguous. The CDR3 consists of 14 residues. Germline V gene lookup returns CDR1 LNHNV and CDR2 YYDKDF (reference sequence). Trimming removed 0 bases from V and 2 bases from J, with 7 bases in between.

The V gene is TRBV18, the J gene TRBJ2-7; 7 nucleotides agree with TRBD1. This CDR3 is 14 amino acids long. Germline CDR1 KGHSH, CDR2 LQKENI. V lost 3 bases, J lost 6 bases, and 8 bases stayed unmatched. CDR3 amino acids: CASSPVTGISEQYF. The DNA of the CDR3 is TGTGCCAGCTCACCCGTGACAGGGATCTCCGAGCAGTACTTC.

This clonotype has just a few counts. CDR3 sequence reads: CASSLAGGSIEAFF. In DNA, the CDR3 is TGTGCCAGCAGTTTAGCAGGGGGTAGTATAGAAGCTTTCTTT. The rearrangement uses TRBV12-3 or TRBV12-4 and TRBJ1-1; maybe TRBD1 (6 bases). This CDR3 has 14 residues. V shed 0 bases and J shed 8 bases, with 13 bases lying between them.

The V call is TRBV7-9, the J call TRBJ2-7; 9 positions agree with TRBD1. Unmatched junction bases numbered 13, after V lost 5 bases and J lost 5 bases. The CDR3 sequence is 16 residues long. The germline V gene has CDR1 SEHNR and CDR2 FQNEAQ (reference sequence). This chain's CDR3 is CASSPATGTGFNEQYF. The DNA of the CDR3 is TGTGCCAGCAGCCCCGCAACCGGGACAGGGTTCAACGAGCAGTACTTC.

This clonotype has only a few counts. For the CDR3, the DNA is TGTGCCAGCAGCTCAACGGGGGGCGATGGCTACACCTTC. Its translation is CASSSTGGDGYTF. The chain is built from TRBV11-2 and TRBJ1-2, with D possibly being TRBD1 (6 bases). V lost 4 bases, J lost 6 bases, and 12 bases lay in between. Germline-derived CDR1 and CDR2 are SGHAT and FQNNGV. The CDR3 has 13 residues.

This clonotype turned up a few times. The rearrangement uses TRBV5-4 and TRBJ1-2; maybe TRBD1 (6 bases). Germline V lookup: CDR1 SGHNT, CDR2 YYREEE (reference sequence). The CDR3 is 14 amino acids. V lost 3 bases to trimming and J lost 6 bases, with 15 bases between them. CDR3 loop: CASSSGQRGNGYTF. In DNA, the CDR3 is TGTGCCAGCAGCTCCGGACAGAGAGGGAATGGCTACACCTTC.

This rearrangement joins TRBV4-2 to TRBJ1-1; no reliable D call. CDR1 is LGHNA and CDR2 is YNFKEQ in the germline V gene. CDR3 length equals 14 residues. The V end lost 0 bases, the J end lost 1 base, and 6 bases lay between the germline ends. CDR3 region: CASSQEGKNTEAFF. CDR3 DNA: TGTGCCAGCAGCCAAGAGGGCAAGAACACTGAAGCTTTCTTT.

V and J are TRBV7-9 and TRBJ1-1; D gene uncertain. V lost 1 base, J lost 0 bases, and 9 bases lay in between. In germline, CDR1 is SEHNR, CDR2 FQNEAQ (reference sequence). The CDR3 sequence is 15 residues long. The CDR3: CASSLDQAMNTEAFF. CDR3 DNA sequence: TGTGCCAGCAGCTTAGACCAGGCTATGAACACTGAAGCTTTCTTT. The whole variable domain, filled in from reference TRBV7-9 and TRBJ1-1, reads DTGVSQNPRHKITKRGQNVTFRCDPISEHNRLYWYRQTLGQGPEFLTYFQNEAQLEKSRLLSDRFSAERPKGSFSTLEIQRTEQGDSAMYLCASSLDQAMNTEAFFGQGTRLTVV.

J is TRBJ2-4 and V is TRBV12-3 or TRBV12-4; 7 nucleotides match TRBD2. V trimming: 2 bases; J trimming: 8 bases; junction bases outside the gene matches: 9. The CDR3 has 15 residues. The CDR3, as DNA: TGTGCCAGCAGTTTAAGAAGGGCCCTAGCGGACATTCAGTACTTC. It codes for CASSLRRALADIQYF.

The chain carries TRBV5-6 and TRBJ2-7; D possibly corresponds to TRBD1 (6 bases). This CDR3 has 14 residues. The ends were cut back, 1 base at V and 1 base at J, with 9 bases in the middle. Germline V lookup: CDR1 SGHDT, CDR2 YYEEEE. CDR3 coding DNA: TGTGCCAGCAGCTTGTATCAGGGGTCCTACGAGCAGTACTTC. This codes for CASSLYQGSYEQYF. The variable domain in full, with the rest retrieved from reference TRBV5-6 and TRBJ2-7, is DAGVTQSPTHLIKTRGQQVTLRCSPKSGHDTVSWYQQALGQGPQFIFQYYEEEERQRGNFPDRFSGHQFPNYSSELNVNALLLGDSALYLCASSLYQGSYEQYFGPGTRLTVT.

This clonotype was counted only a few times. The chain joins TRBV6-6 to TRBJ2-3; 8 bases align to TRBD2. Germline V gives CDR1 MNHNY, CDR2 SVGAGI (reference sequence). This CDR3 contains 15 residues. V lost 7 bases and J lost 8; bases outside the gene matches: 14. The CDR3 protein is CASTSRGGGQVTQYF. CDR3 sequence (DNA): TGTGCCAGCACTTCCCGAGGCGGGGGGCAGGTTACGCAGTATTTT.

This clonotype was counted a few times. V usage is TRBV20-1 and J usage is TRBJ2-3; D call uncertain. The CDR3 is 16 amino acids. V lost 1 base and J lost 2, with 16 bases in between. Germline CDR1 is DFQATT and CDR2 is SNEGSKA (reference sequence). DNA for the CDR3: TGCAGTGCTAGAGCTCCAGGACGCACCTTCACAGATACGCAGTATTTT. This sequence encodes CSARAPGRTFTDTQYF.

This clonotype appeared a few times. The rearrangement joins TRBV24-1 to TRBJ2-5; 9 nucleotides agree with TRBD1. V trimming: 4 bases; J trimming: 4 bases; junction bases outside the gene matches: 6. In germline, CDR1 is KGHDR, CDR2 SFDVKD. CDR3 length equals 15 residues. The CDR3: CATSEVTGGVETQYF. The CDR3 bases are TGTGCCACCAGTGAAGTTACAGGGGGCGTAGAGACCCAGTACTTC.

This clonotype was counted a few times. The chain links TRBV27 to TRBJ2-7; no clear D gene. Trimming removed 9 bases at V and 2 bases at J, with 8 bases between. CDR1 and CDR2 from the germline V gene are MNHEY and SMNVEV (reference sequence). This CDR3 has 11 residues. Written as DNA, the CDR3 is TGTGCCAGTAAAAAGCCCTACGAGCAGTACTTC. Protein: CASKKPYEQYF.

Here the CDR3 reads CATSISGRAGNEQFF. CDR3 nucleotide sequence: TGTGCCACCAGTATCAGCGGGAGGGCCGGGAATGAGCAGTTCTTC. The chain links TRBV24-1 to TRBJ2-1; TRBD2 matches at 10 bases. Trimming at V came to 6 bases and at J to 7 bases, leaving 8 bases not matched to a gene. This CDR3 region has 15 residues. From germline, CDR1 is KGHDR and CDR2 SFDVKD.

This clonotype was detected only a few times. The chain couples TRBV20-1 to TRBJ1-2, with 9 bases that match TRBD1. The CDR3 is 13 residues long. Looked up from germline, CDR1 is DFQATT and CDR2 is SNEGSKA (reference sequence). The V and J ends lost 5 bases and 7 bases, in that order; junction bases with no gene match: 8. CDR3 in DNA: TGCAGTGCTCACCCGGGACAGGGAATTGGCTACACCTTC. Its translation: CSAHPGQGIGYTF.

This clonotype was counted a few times. DNA for the CDR3: TGTGCCAGCAGCCCAACTAAGTGGGGAAACACTGAAGCTTTCTTT. Amino acids: CASSPTKWGNTEAFF. The chain joins TRBV7-9 to TRBJ1-1, with D hard to call. V lost 5 bases and J lost 2, with 15 bases in between. Germline V gives CDR1 SEHNR, CDR2 FQNEAQ (reference sequence). The CDR3 is made up of 15 amino acids.

This clonotype appeared a few times. The chain combines TRBV12-3 or TRBV12-4 with TRBJ1-3, with TRBD1 matching 8 bases. This CDR3 has 14 amino acids. V shed 6 bases and J 4 bases; nucleotides not matched to a gene: 5. The CDR3 here is CASRMGTGGNTIYF. CDR3 bases: TGTGCCAGCAGAATGGGGACAGGAGGAAACACCATATATTTT.